Listed here are 23 T cell receptor beta chains from one sample, sequenced in a study of beta chain features in type 1 diabetes. Sequenced material consisted of expressed TCRB transcripts (all of the isolated RNA was reverse transcribed). Only in-frame clones appear in the TCRdb table, and some are missing; sequencing was by immunoSEQ multiplex PCR. The table has hundreds of thousands of clones, about 14% seen once. The sequenced sample consisted of naive CD4+ T cells from blood. These receptors came from a man aged 18 to 30 in good health.

V gene TRBV15 combines with J gene TRBJ1-4; 9 nucleotides agree with TRBD1. Germline lookup yields CDR1 LNHNV and CDR2 YYDKDF (reference sequence). CDR3 length equals 14 residues. The junction had 4 bases not matched to a gene; V was cut back by 1 base and J by 10 bases. The chain's CDR3 is CATSRAGQGSKLFF. The CDR3 DNA is TGTGCCACCAGCAGAGCCGGACAGGGGTCAAAACTGTTTTTT. The full variable domain, completed using reference TRBV15 and TRBJ1-4, is DAMVIQNPRYQVTQFGKPVTLSCSQTLNHNVMYWYQQKSSQAPKLLFHYYDKDFNNEADTPDNFQSRRPNTSFCFLDIRSPGLGDTAMYLCATSRAGQGSKLFFGSGTQLSVL.

This sequence joins TRBV5-1 and TRBJ2-7; tentatively, D is TRBD2 (6 bases). Between the trimmed V and J ends, which lost 2 bases and 6 bases, there was a span of 15 bases. This CDR3 is 14 amino acids long. Germline CDR1 SGHRS, CDR2 YFSETQ. CDR3 region: CASSFGLALGEQYF. The CDR3 nucleotides are TGCGCCAGCAGCTTTGGCCTAGCGCTGGGCGAGCAGTACTTC.

This clone was detected a few times. V is TRBV6-5 and J is TRBJ1-3, with D uncertain. CDR3 length equals 13 residues. Germline assignment: CDR1 MNHEY and CDR2 SVGAGI. V gave up 8 bases and J gave up 0 bases, with 8 bases separating them. CDR3 amino acids: CASRDFSGNTIYF. The DNA of the CDR3 is TGTGCCAGCCGAGATTTCTCTGGAAACACCATATATTTT.

This clone was recorded a few times. The J gene is TRBJ2-2, the V gene TRBV7-9, with unresolved D. The CDR3 is made up of 15 amino acids. The germline V and J ends were trimmed by 3 bases and 0 bases, with 8 bases remaining between them. Looked up from germline, CDR1 is SEHNR and CDR2 is FQNEAQ (reference sequence). Here the CDR3 DNA reads TGTGCCAGCAGCTTGCCGGCAGCGAACACCGGGGAGCTGTTTTTT. This encodes CASSLPAANTGELFF.

The chain joins TRBV11-2 to TRBJ2-2, with TRBD1 identical over 9 bases. In germline, CDR1 is SGHAT, CDR2 FQNNGV. There are 16 residues in the CDR3. V lost 5 bases to trimming and J lost 4 bases; unmatched junction nucleotides: 8. The CDR3 sequence: CASSPERTGATGELFF. In nucleotides, the CDR3 is TGTGCCAGCAGCCCCGAGAGGACAGGGGCCACCGGGGAGCTGTTTTTT.

The rearrangement joins TRBV7-6 to TRBJ1-1, with D uncertain. The CDR3 runs 13 residues. Trimming removed 3 bases at V and 0 bases at J, with 5 bases between. Germline loops: CDR1 SGHVS, CDR2 FNYEAQ. The CDR3 region is CASSLELNTEAFF. The DNA for the CDR3 is TGTGCCAGCAGCTTGGAGTTGAACACTGAAGCTTTCTTT.

The chain links TRBV7-2 to TRBJ2-7; TRBD1 is a possible D gene (6 bases). Germline V CDR1 and CDR2: SGHTA, FQGNSA. CDR3 length: 15 residues. V was trimmed by 5 bases and J by 3 bases, leaving 17 bases between them. DNA for the CDR3: TGTGCCAGCAGCCGTGACAGGTTAGGAAGCTACGAGCAGTACTTC. Residues: CASSRDRLGSYEQYF.

In this sample, this clone turned up once. The chain employs TRBV7-2 and TRBJ2-7, with 9 bases identical to TRBD2. The germline V gene encodes CDR1 SGHTA and CDR2 FQGNSA. This CDR3 has 17 amino acids. Losses at the gene ends were 0 bases for V and 5 bases for J; bases not matched to a gene: 11. CDR3 in amino acids: CASSLAIRVAGVNEQYF. The CDR3 DNA sequence: TGTGCCAGCAGCTTAGCAATCAGGGTAGCGGGAGTAAACGAGCAGTACTTC. Drawing the rest from reference TRBV7-2 and TRBJ2-7, the complete variable domain is GAGVSQSPSNKVTEKGKDVELRCDPISGHTALYWYRQSLGQGLEFLIYFQGNSAPDKSGLPSDRFSAERTGGSVSTLTIQRTQQEDSAVYLCASSLAIRVAGVNEQYFGPGTRLTVT.

The chain links TRBV28 to TRBJ2-3; 8 bases fit TRBD2. The CDR3 length is 15 residues. Trimming removed 7 bases from V and 0 bases from J; junction bases left unmatched: 6. The V gene's germline CDR1 is MDHEN and CDR2 SYDVKM. For the CDR3, the DNA is TGTGCCAGCAAAACAGCGGGGGCCAGCACAGATACGCAGTATTTT. This sequence encodes CASKTAGASTDTQYF.

This clone was counted between two and nine times. The chain joins TRBV9 to TRBJ2-1, with 7 bases identical to TRBD2. V gave up 0 bases and J gave up 7 bases; unmatched junction bases: 13. The CDR3 is made up of 17 amino acids. Germline V lookup: CDR1 SGDLS, CDR2 YYNGEE. Here the CDR3 reads CASSVVAAGTTRNEQFF. The CDR3 DNA reads TGTGCCAGCAGCGTAGTTGCCGCCGGGACTACGAGGAATGAGCAGTTCTTC.

The chain employs TRBV14 and TRBJ1-1, with D possibly TRBD1 on 5 matching bases. The V gene's germline CDR1 is SGHDN and CDR2 FVKESK. V lost 0 bases, J lost 6 bases, and 11 bases lay in between. The CDR3 totals 14 residues. The CDR3 is CASSQERRGAEAFF. Written as DNA, the CDR3 is TGTGCCAGCAGCCAAGAGAGGAGGGGAGCTGAAGCTTTCTTT.

The rearrangement uses TRBV23-1 and TRBJ1-2; no clear D gene. TRBV23-1 is known as an ORF, though its function is uncertain. With 0 bases removed from V and 11 bases from J, the gap between germline ends came to 19 bases. The CDR3 is 15 amino acids. CDR3: CASSQSRPLEAVYTF. The CDR3 DNA reads TGCGCCAGCAGTCAATCGAGGCCCTTGGAAGCGGTTTACACCTTC.

A few counts support this clone. This chain joins TRBV5-1 and TRBJ1-1; D unresolved. V was clipped by 5 bases and J by 1 base, with 6 bases between them. The CDR3 loop spans 12 amino acids. CDR1 is SGHRS and CDR2 is YFSETQ in the germline V gene. The CDR3 coding sequence is TGCGCCAGCAGGGCGGCGAACACTGAAGCTTTCTTT. This encodes CASRAANTEAFF.

In its sample, this clone was seen a few times. The chain links TRBV10-3 to TRBJ2-7; D may be TRBD2 (5 bases). The CDR3 covers 13 residues. CDR1 is ENHRY, CDR2 SYGVKD, per germline. V was trimmed by 5 bases and J by 1 base, leaving 9 bases between them. The CDR3 is CAISPRGSYEQYF. The CDR3 nucleotides read TGTGCCATCAGTCCCCGAGGGTCCTACGAGCAGTACTTC.

In its sample, this clone was seen a few times. The rearrangement joins TRBV5-1 to TRBJ2-1, with D possibly matching TRBD1 (6 bases). The CDR3 has 16 residues. Germline loops: CDR1 SGHRS, CDR2 YFSETQ. The V end lost 1 base, the J end lost 7 bases, and 18 bases lay between the germline ends. CDR3 sequence (DNA): TGCGCCAGCAGCTTGAAGTCGCTCCCTAGGGGGAATGAGCAGTTCTTC. Residues: CASSLKSLPRGNEQFF.

This chain connects TRBV10-3 to TRBJ2-1, with D possibly TRBD2 on 5 matching bases. Trimming left V 10 bases short and J 0 bases short, with 19 bases between. This CDR3 contains 16 residues. Germline lookup yields CDR1 ENHRY and CDR2 SYGVKD. In DNA, the CDR3 is TGTGCCACGACGTTACTAGACCCCGGCTCCTACAATGAGCAGTTCTTC. Amino acid sequence: CATTLLDPGSYNEQFF.

This chain links TRBV7-9 with TRBJ1-2; 7 bases fit TRBD1. Trimming at V came to 4 bases and at J to 4 bases, leaving 9 bases not matched to a gene. This CDR3 contains 15 residues. Germline lookup yields CDR1 SEHNR and CDR2 FQNEAQ (reference sequence). CDR3 sequence (DNA): TGTGCCAGCAGCTCAATAAAGCGGGACAGCTATGGCTACACCTTC. Its protein is CASSSIKRDSYGYTF.

The gene calls are TRBV6-1 and TRBJ1-2; D perhaps matches TRBD1 (6 bases). The CDR3 contains 15 residues. From germline, CDR1 is MNHNS and CDR2 SASEGT. Trimming removed 1 base from V and 4 bases from J, with 13 bases in between. CDR3 loop: CASSEGGAPSYGYTF. The CDR3 DNA follows: TGTGCCAGCAGTGAAGGGGGGGCCCCCAGCTATGGCTACACCTTC.

This clone occurred a few times. The chain couples TRBV9 to TRBJ2-1; D is unclear. V lost 2 bases and J lost 6, with 9 bases in between. This CDR3 comprises 13 residues. Per germline, CDR1 SGDLS and CDR2 YYNGEE. CDR3 nucleotide sequence: TGTGCCAGCAGCGTCCGGCCGGGCAATGAGCAGTTCTTC. Amino acids: CASSVRPGNEQFF.

A few counts support this clone. The gene calls are TRBV12-5 and TRBJ2-1, with D unresolved. Germline-derived CDR1 and CDR2 are LGHNT and FRNRAP. The CDR3 is 16 residues long. The ends were cut back, 0 bases at V and 1 base at J, with 10 bases in the middle. The CDR3: CASGLVQSPSYNEQFF. The CDR3 DNA reads TGTGCTAGTGGTTTGGTACAGTCGCCATCCTACAATGAGCAGTTCTTC.

The chain links TRBV9 to TRBJ1-5; D is ambiguous. Germline V gene data show CDR1 as SGDLS and CDR2 as YYNGEE. Trimming took 3 bases from V and 4 from J, leaving 11 bases between them. This CDR3 has 14 amino acids. The CDR3: CASSGGISNQPQHF. The CDR3 DNA is TGTGCCAGCAGCGGTGGGATATCTAATCAGCCCCAGCATTTT.

The chain has TRBV28 and TRBJ1-4, with D possibly matching TRBD1 (5 bases). This CDR3 is built from 16 residues. In germline, CDR1 is MDHEN, CDR2 SYDVKM. Trimming stripped 8 bases from V and 0 bases from J, with 16 bases between. For the CDR3, the DNA is TGTGCCAGCCGGGGGACGACAGCTGCAACTAATGAAAAACTGTTTTTT. This gives the protein CASRGTTAATNEKLFF.

This clone turned up a few times. V and J are TRBV5-1 and TRBJ2-7, with 8 nucleotides matching TRBD2. The CDR3 is made up of 15 amino acids. V lost 2 bases and J lost 2; bases outside the gene matches: 6. Germline assignment: CDR1 SGHRS and CDR2 YFSETQ. The CDR3: CASSFMTGRAYEQYF. Here the CDR3 DNA reads TGCGCCAGCAGCTTCATGACCGGGAGGGCCTACGAGCAGTACTTC.